Listed below are T cell receptor beta chains from one sample, sequenced in a study of cytomegalovirus exposure and HLA in healthy donors. Assay used: immunoSEQ multiplex PCR; TCRdb lists only in-frame clones, some missing. There are some 46,000 clones in the sample, with 8% to 10% held by the top ten. The sample was PBMCs. The receptors derive from a male donor in good health and CMV-seronegative. Each CDR3 is given without its conserved first and last residue. Fields, in order: V gene, J gene, CDR3 protein.

v_call: TRBV29-1
j_call: TRBJ2-7
cdr3_aa: SVLDRYSYEQY

v_call: TRBV7-2
j_call: TRBJ2-1
cdr3_aa: ASSYGVGEQF

v_call: TRBV5-1
j_call: TRBJ2-7
cdr3_aa: ASRTGGGYEQY

v_call: TRBV6-5
j_call: TRBJ2-1
cdr3_aa: ASSSHDRYNEQF

v_call: TRBV10-3
j_call: TRBJ2-2
cdr3_aa: AISEPTSGKDGSGELF

v_call: TRBV7-2
j_call: TRBJ2-3
cdr3_aa: ASSSGRPQY

v_call: TRBV28
j_call: TRBJ2-3
cdr3_aa: ASSGHSGSTDTQY

v_call: TRBV19
j_call: TRBJ2-1
cdr3_aa: ASSPGVSSYNEQF

v_call: TRBV29-1
j_call: TRBJ2-7
cdr3_aa: SVETPGQGGYEQY

v_call: TRBV18
j_call: TRBJ1-2
cdr3_aa: ASSPDSAVLYGYT

v_call: TRBV27
j_call: TRBJ2-7
cdr3_aa: ASSPQAGEDYEQY

v_call: TRBV10-1
j_call: TRBJ2-3
cdr3_aa: ASSDTIHAQY

v_call: TRBV6-5
j_call: TRBJ1-4
cdr3_aa: ASSYGGSTEKLF

v_call: TRBV4-3
j_call: TRBJ1-5
cdr3_aa: ASSQDLTVGQPQH

v_call: TRBV28
j_call: TRBJ1-1
cdr3_aa: ASSLPGQRNTEAF

v_call: TRBV30
j_call: TRBJ1-4
cdr3_aa: AWSVQGAVEKLF

v_call: TRBV6-1
j_call: TRBJ2-2
cdr3_aa: ASSVGTGMTGELF

v_call: TRBV4-2
j_call: TRBJ2-7
cdr3_aa: ASSAPAGSANSYEQY

v_call: TRBV10-1
j_call: TRBJ2-1
cdr3_aa: ASSNPVTPDWLGGYNEQF

v_call: TRBV30
j_call: TRBJ2-3
cdr3_aa: AWRGWGDSTDTQY

v_call: TRBV7-9
j_call: TRBJ2-5
cdr3_aa: ASSSYSGRAHETQY

v_call: TRBV6-5
j_call: TRBJ1-2
cdr3_aa: ASSAGGDYGYT

v_call: TRBV29-1
j_call: TRBJ2-3
cdr3_aa: SVGIAVSTDTQY

v_call: TRBV25-1
j_call: TRBJ1-1
cdr3_aa: ASKTDSEAF

v_call: TRBV7-3
j_call: TRBJ1-1
cdr3_aa: ASSLGRETEAF

v_call: TRBV7-9
j_call: TRBJ1-5
cdr3_aa: ASSSSGALNQPQH

v_call: TRBV29-1
j_call: TRBJ1-2
cdr3_aa: SVGDLPGYT

v_call: TRBV19
j_call: TRBJ2-7
cdr3_aa: ASKTTTGAYEQY

v_call: TRBV7-8
j_call: TRBJ2-1
cdr3_aa: ASSLLGHNNYNEQF

v_call: TRBV10-2
j_call: TRBJ1-6
cdr3_aa: ASSSTGYNSPLH

v_call: TRBV30
j_call: TRBJ2-2
cdr3_aa: AWSVRPGGTGELF

v_call: TRBV9
j_call: TRBJ2-3
cdr3_aa: ASSATSGKTDTQY

v_call: TRBV28
j_call: TRBJ2-7
cdr3_aa: ASSLSGLVYEQY

v_call: TRBV4-2
j_call: TRBJ2-7
cdr3_aa: ASSQATAGGRSYEQY

v_call: TRBV19
j_call: TRBJ2-3
cdr3_aa: ASGPQGAADTQY

v_call: TRBV30
j_call: TRBJ1-4
cdr3_aa: AWNRGTVEKLF

v_call: TRBV7-3
j_call: TRBJ2-7
cdr3_aa: ASSLRAGGPYEQY

v_call: TRBV6-5
j_call: TRBJ2-1
cdr3_aa: ASSSLVGQVNEQF

v_call: TRBV9
j_call: TRBJ2-1
cdr3_aa: ASSVAGENGGEQF

v_call: TRBV7-7
j_call: TRBJ2-1
cdr3_aa: ASSLDGLAGAEQF